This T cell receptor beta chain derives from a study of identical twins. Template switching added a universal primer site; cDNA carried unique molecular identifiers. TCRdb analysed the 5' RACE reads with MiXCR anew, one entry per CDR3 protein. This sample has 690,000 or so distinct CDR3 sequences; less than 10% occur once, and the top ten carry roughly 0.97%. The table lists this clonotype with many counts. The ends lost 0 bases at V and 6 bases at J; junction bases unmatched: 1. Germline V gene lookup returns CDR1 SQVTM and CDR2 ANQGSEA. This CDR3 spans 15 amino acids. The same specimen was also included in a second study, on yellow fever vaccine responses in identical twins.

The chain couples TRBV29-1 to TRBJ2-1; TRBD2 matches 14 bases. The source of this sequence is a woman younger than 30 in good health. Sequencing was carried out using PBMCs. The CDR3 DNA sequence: TGCAGCGTTGAAGAGGGACTAGCGGGAGTCAATGAGCAGTTCTTC. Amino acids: CSVEEGLAGVNEQFF.